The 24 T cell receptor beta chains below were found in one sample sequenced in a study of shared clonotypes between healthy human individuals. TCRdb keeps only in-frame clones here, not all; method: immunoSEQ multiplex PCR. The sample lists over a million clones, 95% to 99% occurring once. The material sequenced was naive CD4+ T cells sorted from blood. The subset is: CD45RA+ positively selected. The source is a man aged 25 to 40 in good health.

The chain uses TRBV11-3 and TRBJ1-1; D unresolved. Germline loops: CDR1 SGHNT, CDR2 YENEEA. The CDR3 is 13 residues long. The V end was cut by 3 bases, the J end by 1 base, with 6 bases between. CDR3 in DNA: TGTGCCAGCAGCTTTGGGGAGAACACTGAAGCTTTCTTT. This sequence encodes CASSFGENTEAFF.

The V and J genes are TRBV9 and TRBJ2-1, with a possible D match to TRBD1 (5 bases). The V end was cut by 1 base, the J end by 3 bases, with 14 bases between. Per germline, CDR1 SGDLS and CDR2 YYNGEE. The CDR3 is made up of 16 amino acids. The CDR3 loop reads CASSVLGVGFYNEQFF. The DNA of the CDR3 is TGTGCCAGCAGCGTACTAGGGGTGGGATTCTACAATGAGCAGTTCTTC.

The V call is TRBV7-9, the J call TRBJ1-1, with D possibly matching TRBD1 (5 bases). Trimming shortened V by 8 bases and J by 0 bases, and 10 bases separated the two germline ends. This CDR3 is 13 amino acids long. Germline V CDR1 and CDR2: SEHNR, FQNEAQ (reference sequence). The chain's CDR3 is CASVLGLNTEAFF. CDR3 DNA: TGTGCCAGCGTATTGGGGCTGAACACTGAAGCTTTCTTT.

Here the CDR3 reads CASSPGTGFTNEKLFF. The CDR3 DNA sequence: TGTGCCAGCAGCCCCGGGACAGGGTTTACTAATGAAAAACTGTTTTTT. The chain joins TRBV5-6 to TRBJ1-4, with 9 bases matching TRBD1. Germline V CDR1 and CDR2: SGHDT, YYEEEE. Trimming at V came to 4 bases and at J to 2 bases, leaving 6 bases not matched to a gene. CDR3 size: 16 residues.

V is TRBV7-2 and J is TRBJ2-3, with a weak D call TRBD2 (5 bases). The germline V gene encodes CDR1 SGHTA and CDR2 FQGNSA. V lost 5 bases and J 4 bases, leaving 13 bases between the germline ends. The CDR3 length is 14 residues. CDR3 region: CASSPRSGSDTQYF. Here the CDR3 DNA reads TGTGCCAGCAGCCCCCGGTCGGGGTCAGATACGCAGTATTTT.

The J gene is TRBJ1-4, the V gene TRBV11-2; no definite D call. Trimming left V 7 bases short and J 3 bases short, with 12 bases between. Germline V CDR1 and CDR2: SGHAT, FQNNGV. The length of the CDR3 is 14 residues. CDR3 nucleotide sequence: TGTGCCAGCACCACGATGCGCTCTAATGAAAAACTGTTTTTT. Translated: CASTTMRSNEKLFF.

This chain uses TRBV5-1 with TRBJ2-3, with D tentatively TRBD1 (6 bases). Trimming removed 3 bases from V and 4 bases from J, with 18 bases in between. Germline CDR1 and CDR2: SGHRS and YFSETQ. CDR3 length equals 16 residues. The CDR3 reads CASSSHLRGSADTQYF. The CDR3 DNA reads TGCGCCAGCAGCTCCCATCTCAGGGGTTCCGCAGATACGCAGTATTTT.

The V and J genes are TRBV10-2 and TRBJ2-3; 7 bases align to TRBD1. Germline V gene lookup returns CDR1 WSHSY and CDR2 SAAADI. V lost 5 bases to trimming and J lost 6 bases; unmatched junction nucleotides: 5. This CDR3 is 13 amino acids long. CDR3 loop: CASSTATGDTQYF. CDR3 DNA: TGCGCCAGCAGTACCGCGACAGGGGATACGCAGTATTTT.

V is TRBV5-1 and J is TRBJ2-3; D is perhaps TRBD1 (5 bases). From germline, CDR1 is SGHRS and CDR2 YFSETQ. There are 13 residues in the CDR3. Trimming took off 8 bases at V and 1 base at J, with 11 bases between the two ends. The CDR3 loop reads CASGAERTDTQYF. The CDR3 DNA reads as TGCGCCAGTGGGGCGGAACGCACAGATACGCAGTATTTT.

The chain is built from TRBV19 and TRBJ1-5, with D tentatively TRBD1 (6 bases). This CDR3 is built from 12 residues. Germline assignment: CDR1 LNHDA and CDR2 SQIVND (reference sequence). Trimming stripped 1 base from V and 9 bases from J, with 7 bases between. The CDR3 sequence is CASSIVGAPQHF. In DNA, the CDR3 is TGTGCCAGTAGTATAGTGGGGGCGCCCCAGCATTTT.

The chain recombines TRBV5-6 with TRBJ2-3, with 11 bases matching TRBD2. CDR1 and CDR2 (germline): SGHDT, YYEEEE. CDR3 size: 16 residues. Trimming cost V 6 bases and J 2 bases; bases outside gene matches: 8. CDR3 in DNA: TGTGCCAGCACCGCTCTAGCGGGAGGAGACACAGATACGCAGTATTTT. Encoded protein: CASTALAGGDTDTQYF.

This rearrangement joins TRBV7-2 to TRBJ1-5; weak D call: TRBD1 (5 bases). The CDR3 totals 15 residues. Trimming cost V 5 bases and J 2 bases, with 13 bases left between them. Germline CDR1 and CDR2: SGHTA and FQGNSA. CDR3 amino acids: CASSPQWGGNQPQHF. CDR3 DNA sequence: TGTGCCAGCAGCCCCCAGTGGGGGGGCAATCAGCCCCAGCATTTT.

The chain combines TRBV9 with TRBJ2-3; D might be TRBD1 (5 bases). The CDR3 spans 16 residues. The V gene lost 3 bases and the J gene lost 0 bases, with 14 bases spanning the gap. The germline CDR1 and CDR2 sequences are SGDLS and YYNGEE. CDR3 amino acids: CASSGRQFSSTDTQYF. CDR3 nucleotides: TGTGCCAGCAGCGGACGACAGTTTTCTAGCACAGATACGCAGTATTTT. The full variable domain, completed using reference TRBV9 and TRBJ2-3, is DSGVTQTPKHLITATGQRVTLRCSPRSGDLSVYWYQQSLDQGLQFLIQYYNGEERAKGNILERFSAQQFPDLHSELNLSSLELGDSALYFCASSGRQFSSTDTQYFGPGTRLTVL.

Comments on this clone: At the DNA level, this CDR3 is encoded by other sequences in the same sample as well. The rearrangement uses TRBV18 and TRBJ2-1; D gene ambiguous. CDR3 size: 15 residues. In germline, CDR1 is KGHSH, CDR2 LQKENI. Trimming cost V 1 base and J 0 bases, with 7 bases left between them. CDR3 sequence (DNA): TGTGCCAGCTCACCACGAACGGGCTCCTACAATGAGCAGTTCTTC. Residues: CASSPRTGSYNEQFF.

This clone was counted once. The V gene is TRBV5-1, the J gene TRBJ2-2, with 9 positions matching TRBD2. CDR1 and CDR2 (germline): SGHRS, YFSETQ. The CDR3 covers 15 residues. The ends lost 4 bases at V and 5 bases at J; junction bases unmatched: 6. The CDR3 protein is CASSGTSGWTGELFF. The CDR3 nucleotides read TGCGCCAGCAGCGGAACTAGCGGGTGGACCGGGGAGCTGTTTTTT.

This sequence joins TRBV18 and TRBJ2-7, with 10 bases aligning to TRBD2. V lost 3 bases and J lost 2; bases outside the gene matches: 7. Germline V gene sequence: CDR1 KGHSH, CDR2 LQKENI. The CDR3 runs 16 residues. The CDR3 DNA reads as TGTGCCAGCTCACCCACTAGCGGGACTCAAACCTACGAGCAGTACTTC. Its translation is CASSPTSGTQTYEQYF.

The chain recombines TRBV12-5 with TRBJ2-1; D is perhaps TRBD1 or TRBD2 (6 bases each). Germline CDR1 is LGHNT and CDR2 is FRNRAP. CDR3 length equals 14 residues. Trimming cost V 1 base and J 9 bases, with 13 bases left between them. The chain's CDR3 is CASGLGKRGVEQFF. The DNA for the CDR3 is TGTGCTAGTGGTTTGGGTAAAAGGGGGGTTGAGCAGTTCTTC.

CDR3 sequence reads: CASSADRFADTQYF. Here the CDR3 DNA reads TGTGCCAGCAGTGCCGACAGGTTCGCAGATACGCAGTATTTT. This chain links TRBV6-4 with TRBJ2-3; a weak D match, TRBD1 (6 bases). There are 14 residues in the CDR3. The V end was cut by 4 bases, the J end by 4 bases, with 12 bases between. Germline V gene sequence: CDR1 MRHNA, CDR2 SNTAGT.

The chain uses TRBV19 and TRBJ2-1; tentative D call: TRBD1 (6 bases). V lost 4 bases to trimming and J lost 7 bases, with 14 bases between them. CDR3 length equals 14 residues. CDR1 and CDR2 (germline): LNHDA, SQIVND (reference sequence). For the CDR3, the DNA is TGTGCCAGTAGTAACCGGGACAAAGGTAATGAGCAGTTCTTC. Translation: CASSNRDKGNEQFF.

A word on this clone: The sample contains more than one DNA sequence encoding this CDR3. CDR3 loop: CASSLSGYEQYF. The CDR3 DNA is TGTGCCAGCAGCTTGTCCGGGTACGAGCAGTACTTC. The chain has TRBV5-4 and TRBJ2-7; no firm D call. The CDR3 sequence is 12 residues long. Germline V lookup: CDR1 SGHNT, CDR2 YYREEE (reference sequence). V gave up 1 base and J gave up 4 bases, with 6 bases separating them. The variable domain in full, with the rest retrieved from reference TRBV5-4 and TRBJ2-7, is ETGVTQSPTHLIKTRGQQVTLRCSSQSGHNTVSWYQQALGQGPQFIFQYYREEENGRGNFPPRFSGLQFPNYSSELNVNALELDDSALYLCASSLSGYEQYFGPGTRLTVT.

CDR3 region: CASSGAGGLAGQETQYF. CDR3 DNA sequence: TGTGCCAGCAGCGGCGCGGGAGGACTAGCGGGCCAAGAGACCCAGTACTTC. The rearrangement links TRBV5-8 to TRBJ2-5; 11 positions agree with TRBD2. V shed 4 bases, J shed 1 base, and the junction held 9 bases outside the gene matches. Germline assignment: CDR1 SGHTS and CDR2 YDEGEE. The CDR3 has 17 amino acids.

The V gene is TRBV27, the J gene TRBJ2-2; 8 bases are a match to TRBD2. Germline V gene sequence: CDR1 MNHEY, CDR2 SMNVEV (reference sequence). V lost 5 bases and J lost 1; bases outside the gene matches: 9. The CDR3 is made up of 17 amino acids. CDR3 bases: TGTGCCAGCAGTCCCCACCGAGCGGGGGTGAACACCGGGGAGCTGTTTTTT. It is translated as CASSPHRAGVNTGELFF.

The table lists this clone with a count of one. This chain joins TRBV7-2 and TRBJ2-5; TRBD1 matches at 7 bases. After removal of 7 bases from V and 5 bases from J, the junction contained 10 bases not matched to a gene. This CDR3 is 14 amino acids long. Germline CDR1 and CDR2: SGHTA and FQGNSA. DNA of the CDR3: TGTGCCAGCACCACGACAGGGTATTCGGAGACCCAGTACTTC. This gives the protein CASTTTGYSETQYF. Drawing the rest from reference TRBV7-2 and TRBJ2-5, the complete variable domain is GAGVSQSPSNKVTEKGKDVELRCDPISGHTALYWYRQSLGQGLEFLIYFQGNSAPDKSGLPSDRFSAERTGGSVSTLTIQRTQQEDSAVYLCASTTTGYSETQYFGPGTRLLVL.

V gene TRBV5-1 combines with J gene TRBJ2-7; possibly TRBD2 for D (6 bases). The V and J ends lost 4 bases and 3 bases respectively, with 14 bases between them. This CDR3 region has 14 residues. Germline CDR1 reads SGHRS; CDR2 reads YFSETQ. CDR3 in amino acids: CASSNTGTGYEQYF. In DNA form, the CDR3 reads TGCGCCAGCAGCAACACCGGGACTGGCTACGAGCAGTACTTC.